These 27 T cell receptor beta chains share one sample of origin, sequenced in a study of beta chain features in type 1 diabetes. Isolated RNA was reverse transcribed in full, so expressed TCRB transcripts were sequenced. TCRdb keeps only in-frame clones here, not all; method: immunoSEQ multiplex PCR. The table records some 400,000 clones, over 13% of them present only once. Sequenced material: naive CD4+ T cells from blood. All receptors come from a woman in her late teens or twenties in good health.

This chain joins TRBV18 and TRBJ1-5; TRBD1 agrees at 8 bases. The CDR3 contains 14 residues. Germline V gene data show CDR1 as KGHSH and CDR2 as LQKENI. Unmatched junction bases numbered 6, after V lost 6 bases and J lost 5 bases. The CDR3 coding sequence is TGTGCCAGCTCTCAACAGGGGGAGGATCAGCCCCAGCATTTT. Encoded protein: CASSQQGEDQPQHF.

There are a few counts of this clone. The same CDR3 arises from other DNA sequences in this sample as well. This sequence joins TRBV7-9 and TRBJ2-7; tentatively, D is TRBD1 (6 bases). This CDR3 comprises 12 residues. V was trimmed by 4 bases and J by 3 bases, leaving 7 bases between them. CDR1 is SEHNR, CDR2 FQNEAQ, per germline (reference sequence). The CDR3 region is CASSSQGYEQYF. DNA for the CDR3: TGTGCCAGCAGCTCACAGGGCTACGAGCAGTACTTC.

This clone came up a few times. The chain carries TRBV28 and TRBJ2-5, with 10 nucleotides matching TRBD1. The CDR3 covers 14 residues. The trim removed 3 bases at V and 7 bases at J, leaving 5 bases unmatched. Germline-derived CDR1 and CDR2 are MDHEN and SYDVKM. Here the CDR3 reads CASSFQDRGSTQYF. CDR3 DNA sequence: TGTGCCAGCAGTTTTCAGGACAGGGGGTCGACCCAGTACTTC.

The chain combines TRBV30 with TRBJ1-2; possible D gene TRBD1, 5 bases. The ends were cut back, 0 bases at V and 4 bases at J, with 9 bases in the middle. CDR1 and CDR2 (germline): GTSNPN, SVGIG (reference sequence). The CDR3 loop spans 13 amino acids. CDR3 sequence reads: CAWSVHTGYGYTF. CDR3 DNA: TGTGCCTGGAGTGTACATACAGGCTATGGCTACACCTTC.

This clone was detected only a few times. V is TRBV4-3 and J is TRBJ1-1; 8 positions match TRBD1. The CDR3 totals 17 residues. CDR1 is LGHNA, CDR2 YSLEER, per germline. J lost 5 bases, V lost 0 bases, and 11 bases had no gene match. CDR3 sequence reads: CASSQDSTRGLWTEAFF. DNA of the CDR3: TGCGCCAGCAGCCAAGATTCGACCAGGGGGCTGTGGACTGAAGCTTTCTTT.

In DNA form, the CDR3 reads TGTGCCAGCAGTGAAATGGGGCAGAGCAATCAGCCCCAGCATTTT. This encodes CASSEMGQSNQPQHF. The rearrangement joins TRBV6-1 to TRBJ1-5; D is perhaps TRBD1 (5 bases). CDR3 length equals 15 residues. Trimming cost V 2 bases and J 1 base, with 9 bases left between them. Looked up from germline, CDR1 is MNHNS and CDR2 is SASEGT.

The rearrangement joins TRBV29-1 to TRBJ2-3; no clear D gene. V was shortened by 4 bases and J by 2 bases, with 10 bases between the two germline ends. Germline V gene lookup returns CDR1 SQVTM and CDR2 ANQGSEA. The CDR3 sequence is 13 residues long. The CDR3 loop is CSVGLRNTDTQYF. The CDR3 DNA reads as TGCAGCGTTGGTCTCAGGAACACAGATACGCAGTATTTT.

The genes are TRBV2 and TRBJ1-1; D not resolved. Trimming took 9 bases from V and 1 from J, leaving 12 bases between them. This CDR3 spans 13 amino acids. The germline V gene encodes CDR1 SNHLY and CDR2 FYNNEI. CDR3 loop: CARNLAGNTEAFF. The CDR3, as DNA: TGTGCCAGAAACTTGGCAGGGAACACTGAAGCTTTCTTT.

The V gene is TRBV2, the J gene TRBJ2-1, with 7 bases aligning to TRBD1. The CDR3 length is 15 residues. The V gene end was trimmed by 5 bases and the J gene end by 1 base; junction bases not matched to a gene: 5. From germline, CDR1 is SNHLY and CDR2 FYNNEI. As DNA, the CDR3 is TGTGCCAGCAGTAGGGGGCAATTTTCCTACAATGAGCAGTTCTTC. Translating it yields CASSRGQFSYNEQFF. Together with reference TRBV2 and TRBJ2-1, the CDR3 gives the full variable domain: EPEVTQTPSHQVTQMGQEVILRCVPISNHLYFYWYRQILGQKVEFLVSFYNNEISEKSEIFDDQFSVERPDGSNFTLKIRSTKLEDSAMYFCASSRGQFSYNEQFFGPGTRLTVL.

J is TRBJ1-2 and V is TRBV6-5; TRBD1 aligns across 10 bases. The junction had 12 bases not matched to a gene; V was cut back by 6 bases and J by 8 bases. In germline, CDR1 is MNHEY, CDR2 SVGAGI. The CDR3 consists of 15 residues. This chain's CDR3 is CASSRDRGSTEGYTF. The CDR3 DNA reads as TGTGCCAGCAGCCGGGACAGGGGTTCAACGGAAGGCTACACCTTC.

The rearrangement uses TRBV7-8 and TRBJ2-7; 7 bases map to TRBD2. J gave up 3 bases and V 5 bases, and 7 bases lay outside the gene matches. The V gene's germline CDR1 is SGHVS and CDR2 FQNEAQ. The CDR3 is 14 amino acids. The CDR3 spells CASSPRTSVYEQYF. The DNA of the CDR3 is TGTGCCAGCAGCCCTCGGACTAGTGTCTACGAGCAGTACTTC.

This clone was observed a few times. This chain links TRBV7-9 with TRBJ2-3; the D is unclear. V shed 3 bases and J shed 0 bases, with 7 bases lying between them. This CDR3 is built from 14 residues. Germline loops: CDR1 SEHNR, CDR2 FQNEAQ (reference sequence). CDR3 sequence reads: CASSFQISTDTQYF. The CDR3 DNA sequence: TGTGCCAGCAGCTTCCAGATTAGCACAGATACGCAGTATTTT.

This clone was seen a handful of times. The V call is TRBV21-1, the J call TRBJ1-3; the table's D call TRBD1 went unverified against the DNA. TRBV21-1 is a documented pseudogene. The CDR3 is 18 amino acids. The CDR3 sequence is CASSHSTGTARSGNTIYF. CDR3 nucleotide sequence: TGTGCCAGCAGCCATAGTACCGGGACAGCTCGCTCTGGAAACACCATATATTTT.

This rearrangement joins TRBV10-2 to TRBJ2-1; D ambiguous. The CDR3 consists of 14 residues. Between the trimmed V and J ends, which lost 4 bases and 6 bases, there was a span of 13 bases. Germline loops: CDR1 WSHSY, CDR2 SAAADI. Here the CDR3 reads CASSGEHLVNEQFF. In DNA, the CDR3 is TGCGCCAGCAGTGGTGAACACCTGGTCAATGAGCAGTTCTTC.

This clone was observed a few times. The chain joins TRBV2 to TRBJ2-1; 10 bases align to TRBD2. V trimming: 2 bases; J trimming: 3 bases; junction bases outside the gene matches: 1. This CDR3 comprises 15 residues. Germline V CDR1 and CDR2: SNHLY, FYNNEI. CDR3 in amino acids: CASSERLAGYNEQFF. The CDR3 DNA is TGTGCCAGCAGTGAAAGACTAGCGGGCTACAATGAGCAGTTCTTC.

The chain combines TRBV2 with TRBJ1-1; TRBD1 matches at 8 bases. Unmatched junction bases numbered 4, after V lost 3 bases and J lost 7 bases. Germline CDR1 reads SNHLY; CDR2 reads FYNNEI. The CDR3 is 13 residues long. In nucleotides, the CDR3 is TGTGCCAGCAGTGAGCGACAGGGGCTTGAAGCTTTCTTT. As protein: CASSERQGLEAFF.

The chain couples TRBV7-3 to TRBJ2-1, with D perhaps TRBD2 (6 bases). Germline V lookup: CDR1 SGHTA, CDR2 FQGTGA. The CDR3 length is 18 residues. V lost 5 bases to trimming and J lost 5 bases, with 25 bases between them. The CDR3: CASSPDYAGTGFHNEQFF. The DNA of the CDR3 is TGTGCCAGCAGCCCAGATTATGCGGGGACGGGCTTCCACAATGAGCAGTTCTTC.

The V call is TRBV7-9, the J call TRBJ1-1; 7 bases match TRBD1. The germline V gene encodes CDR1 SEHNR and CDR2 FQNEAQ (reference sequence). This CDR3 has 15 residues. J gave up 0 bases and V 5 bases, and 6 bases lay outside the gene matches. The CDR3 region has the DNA TGTGCCAGCAGCGCTCCGGGACAGATGAACACTGAAGCTTTCTTT. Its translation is CASSAPGQMNTEAFF.

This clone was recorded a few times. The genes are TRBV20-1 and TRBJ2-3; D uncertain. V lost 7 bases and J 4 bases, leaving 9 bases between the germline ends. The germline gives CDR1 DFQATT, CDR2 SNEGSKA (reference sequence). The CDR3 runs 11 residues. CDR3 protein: CSGEVADTQYF. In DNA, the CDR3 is TGCAGTGGAGAAGTGGCAGATACGCAGTATTTT.

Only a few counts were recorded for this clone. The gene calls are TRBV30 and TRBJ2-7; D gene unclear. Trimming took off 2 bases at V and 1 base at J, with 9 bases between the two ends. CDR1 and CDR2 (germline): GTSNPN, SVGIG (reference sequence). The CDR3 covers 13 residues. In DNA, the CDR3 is TGTGCCTGGAGTCTGGGCAGGTCCTACGAGCAGTACTTC. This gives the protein CAWSLGRSYEQYF. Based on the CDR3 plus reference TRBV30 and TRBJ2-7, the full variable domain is SQTIHQWPATLVQPVGSPLSLECTVEGTSNPNLYWYRQAAGRGLQLLFYSVGIGQISSEVPQNLSASRPQDRQFILSSKKLLLSDSGFYLCAWSLGRSYEQYFGPGTRLTVT.

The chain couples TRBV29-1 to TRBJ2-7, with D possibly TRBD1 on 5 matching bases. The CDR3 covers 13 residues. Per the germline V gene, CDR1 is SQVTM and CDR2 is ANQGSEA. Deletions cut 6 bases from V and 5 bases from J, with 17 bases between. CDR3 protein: CSVERTKRNEQYF. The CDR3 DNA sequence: TGCAGCGTAGAGAGGACAAAACGCAACGAGCAGTACTTC.

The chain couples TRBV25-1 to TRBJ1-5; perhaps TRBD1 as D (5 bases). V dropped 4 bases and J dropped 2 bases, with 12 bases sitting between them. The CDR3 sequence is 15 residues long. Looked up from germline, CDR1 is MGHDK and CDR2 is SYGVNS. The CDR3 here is CASSARGGGNQPQHF. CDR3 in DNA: TGTGCCAGCAGTGCTCGGGGAGGGGGCAATCAGCCCCAGCATTTT.

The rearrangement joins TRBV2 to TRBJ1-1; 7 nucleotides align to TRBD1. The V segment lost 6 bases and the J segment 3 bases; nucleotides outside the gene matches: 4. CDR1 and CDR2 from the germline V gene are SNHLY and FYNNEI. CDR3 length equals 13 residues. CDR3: CASRIDRDTEAFF. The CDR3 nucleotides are TGTGCCAGCAGGATCGACAGGGACACTGAAGCTTTCTTT.

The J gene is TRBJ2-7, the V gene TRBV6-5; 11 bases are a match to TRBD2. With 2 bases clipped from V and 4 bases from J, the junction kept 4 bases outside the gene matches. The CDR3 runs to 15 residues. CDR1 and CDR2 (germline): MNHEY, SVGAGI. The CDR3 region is CASSYTGTSGYEQYF. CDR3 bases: TGTGCCAGCAGTTACACCGGGACTAGCGGTTACGAGCAGTACTTC.

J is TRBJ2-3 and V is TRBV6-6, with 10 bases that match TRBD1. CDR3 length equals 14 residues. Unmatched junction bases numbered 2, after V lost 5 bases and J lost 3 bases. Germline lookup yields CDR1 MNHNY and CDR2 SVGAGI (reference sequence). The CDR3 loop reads CASSDRGQTDTQYF. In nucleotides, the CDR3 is TGTGCCAGCAGTGACAGGGGGCAGACAGATACGCAGTATTTT.

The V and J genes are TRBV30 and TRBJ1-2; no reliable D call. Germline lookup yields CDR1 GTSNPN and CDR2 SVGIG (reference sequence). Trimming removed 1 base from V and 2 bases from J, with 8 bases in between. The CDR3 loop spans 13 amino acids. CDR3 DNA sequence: TGTGCCTGGAGTGGTTTCTCGAACTATGGCTACACCTTC. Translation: CAWSGFSNYGYTF.

CDR3 in amino acids: CASIRDSSNQPQHF. The CDR3 nucleotides are TGTGCCAGTATCCGGGACTCCAGCAATCAGCCCCAGCATTTT. The chain carries TRBV28 and TRBJ1-5; D is possibly TRBD1 (5 bases). This CDR3 is 14 amino acids long. The germline V gene has CDR1 MDHEN and CDR2 SYDVKM. Trimming left V 9 bases short and J 1 base short, with 13 bases between.